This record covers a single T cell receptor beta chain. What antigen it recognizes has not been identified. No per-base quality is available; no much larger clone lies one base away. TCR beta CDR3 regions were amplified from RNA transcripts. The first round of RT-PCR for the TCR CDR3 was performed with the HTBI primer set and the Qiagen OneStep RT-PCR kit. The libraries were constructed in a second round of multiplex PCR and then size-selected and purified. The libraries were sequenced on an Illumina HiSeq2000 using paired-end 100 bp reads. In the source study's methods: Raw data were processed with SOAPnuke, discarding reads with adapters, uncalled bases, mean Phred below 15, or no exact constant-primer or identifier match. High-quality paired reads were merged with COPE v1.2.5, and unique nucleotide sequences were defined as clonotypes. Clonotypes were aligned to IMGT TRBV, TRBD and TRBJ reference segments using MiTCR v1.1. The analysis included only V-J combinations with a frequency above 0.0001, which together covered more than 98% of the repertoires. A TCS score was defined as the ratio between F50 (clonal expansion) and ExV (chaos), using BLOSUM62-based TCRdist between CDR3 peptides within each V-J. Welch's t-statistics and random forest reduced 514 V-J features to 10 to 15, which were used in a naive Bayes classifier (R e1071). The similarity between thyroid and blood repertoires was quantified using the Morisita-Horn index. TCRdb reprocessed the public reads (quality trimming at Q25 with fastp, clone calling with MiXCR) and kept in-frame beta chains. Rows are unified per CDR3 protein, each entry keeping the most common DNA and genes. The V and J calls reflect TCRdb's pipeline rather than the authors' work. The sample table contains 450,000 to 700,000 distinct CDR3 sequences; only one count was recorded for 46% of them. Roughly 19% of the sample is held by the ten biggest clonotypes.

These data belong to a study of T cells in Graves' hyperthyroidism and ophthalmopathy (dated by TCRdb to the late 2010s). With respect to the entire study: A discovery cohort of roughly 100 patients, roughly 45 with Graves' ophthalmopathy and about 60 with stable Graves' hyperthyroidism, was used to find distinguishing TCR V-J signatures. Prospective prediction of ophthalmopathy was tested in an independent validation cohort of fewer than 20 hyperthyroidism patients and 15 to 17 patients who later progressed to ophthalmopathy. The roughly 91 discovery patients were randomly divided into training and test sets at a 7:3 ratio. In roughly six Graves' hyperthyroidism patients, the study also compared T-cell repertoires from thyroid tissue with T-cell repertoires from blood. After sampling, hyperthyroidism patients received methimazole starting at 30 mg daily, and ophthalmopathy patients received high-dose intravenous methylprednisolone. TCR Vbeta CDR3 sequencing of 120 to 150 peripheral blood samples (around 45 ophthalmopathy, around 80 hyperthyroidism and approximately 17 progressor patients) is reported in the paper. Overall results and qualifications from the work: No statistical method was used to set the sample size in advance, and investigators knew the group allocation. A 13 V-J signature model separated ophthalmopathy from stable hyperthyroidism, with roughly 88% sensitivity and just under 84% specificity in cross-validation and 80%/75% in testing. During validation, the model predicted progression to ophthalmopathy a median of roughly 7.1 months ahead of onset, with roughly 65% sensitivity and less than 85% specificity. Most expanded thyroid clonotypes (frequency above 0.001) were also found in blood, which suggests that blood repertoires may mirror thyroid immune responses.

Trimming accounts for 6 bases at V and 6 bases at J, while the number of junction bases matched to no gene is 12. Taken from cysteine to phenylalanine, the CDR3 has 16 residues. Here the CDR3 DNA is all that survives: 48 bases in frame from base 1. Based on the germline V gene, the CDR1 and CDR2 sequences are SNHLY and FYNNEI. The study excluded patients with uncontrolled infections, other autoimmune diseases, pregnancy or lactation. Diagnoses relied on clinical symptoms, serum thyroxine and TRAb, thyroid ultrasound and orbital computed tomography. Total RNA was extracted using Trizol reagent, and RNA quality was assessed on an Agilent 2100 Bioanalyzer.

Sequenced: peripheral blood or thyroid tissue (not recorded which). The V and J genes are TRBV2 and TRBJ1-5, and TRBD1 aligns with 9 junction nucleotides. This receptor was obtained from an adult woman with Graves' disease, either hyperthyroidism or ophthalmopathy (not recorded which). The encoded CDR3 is CASSLGDREGGQPQHF. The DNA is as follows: TGTGCCAGCAGCCTAGGGGACAGGGAAGGTGGTCAGCCCCAGCATTTT.